This T cell receptor beta chain came from a study of regulatory T cells in long-lasting Graves disease. Building the TCR beta libraries relied on iRepertoire HTBI primers, and CDR3 regions underwent Arm-PCR. TCRdb used MiXCR to reprocess the multiplex PCR reads, holding one entry per CDR3 protein. The sample lists a few hundred thousand distinct CDR3 sequences; 15% were seen once. The sample's time point: newly diagnosed GD, antithyroid drugs for less than 3 months. The TCR library was made from RNA that had been extracted from PBMCs in TRIzol. The authors drew around 9 milliliters of peripheral blood into EDTA tubes. These sequences were also reported in another study, on T cells in Graves' hyperthyroidism and ophthalmopathy.

The clonotype was recovered from a middle-aged woman with Graves disease. The material sequenced was peripheral blood mononuclear cells (PBMCs), taken at new diagnosis, from a patient treated with antithyroid drugs.

CDR3 bases: TGTGCCAGCAGTTTAAGTTTGCGGGAGGGCAATGAGCAGTTCTTC. Its protein is CASSLSLREGNEQFF. This chain links TRBV12-3 or TRBV12-4 with TRBJ2-1; TRBD2 matches 9 bases. Unmatched junction bases numbered 5, after V lost 2 bases and J lost 6 bases. This CDR3 is built from 15 residues.